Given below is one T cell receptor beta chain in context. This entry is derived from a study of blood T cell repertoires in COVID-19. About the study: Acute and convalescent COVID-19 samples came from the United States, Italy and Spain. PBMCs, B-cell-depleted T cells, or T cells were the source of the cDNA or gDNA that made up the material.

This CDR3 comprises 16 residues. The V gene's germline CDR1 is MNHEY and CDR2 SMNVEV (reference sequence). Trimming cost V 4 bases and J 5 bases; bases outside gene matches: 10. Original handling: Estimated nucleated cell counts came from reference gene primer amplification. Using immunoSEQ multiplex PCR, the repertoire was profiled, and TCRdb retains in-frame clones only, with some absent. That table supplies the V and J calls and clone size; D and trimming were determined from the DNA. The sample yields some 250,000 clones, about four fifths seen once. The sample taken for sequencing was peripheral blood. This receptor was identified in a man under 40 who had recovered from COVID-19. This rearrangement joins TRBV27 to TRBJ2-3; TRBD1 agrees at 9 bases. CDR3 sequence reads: CASSSTGTGRLDTQYF. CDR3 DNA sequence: TGTGCCAGCAGTTCGACCGGGACAGGGAGGCTAGATACGCAGTATTTT.